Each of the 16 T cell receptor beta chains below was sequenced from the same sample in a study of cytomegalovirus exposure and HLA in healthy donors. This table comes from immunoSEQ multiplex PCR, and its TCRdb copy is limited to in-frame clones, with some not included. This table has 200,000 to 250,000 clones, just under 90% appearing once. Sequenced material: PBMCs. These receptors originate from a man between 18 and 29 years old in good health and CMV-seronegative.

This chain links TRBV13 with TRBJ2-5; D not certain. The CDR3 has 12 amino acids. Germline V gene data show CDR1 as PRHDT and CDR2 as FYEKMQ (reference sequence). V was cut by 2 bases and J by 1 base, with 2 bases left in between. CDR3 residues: CASSLLQETQYF. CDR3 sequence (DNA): TGTGCCAGCAGCTTACTCCAAGAGACCCAGTACTTC.

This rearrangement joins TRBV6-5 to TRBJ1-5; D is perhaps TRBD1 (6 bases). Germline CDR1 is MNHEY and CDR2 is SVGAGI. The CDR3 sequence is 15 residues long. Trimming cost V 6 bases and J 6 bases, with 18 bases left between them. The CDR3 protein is CASSPGTLASQPQHF. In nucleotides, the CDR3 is TGTGCCAGCAGCCCCGGGACACTAGCGTCTCAGCCCCAGCATTTT.

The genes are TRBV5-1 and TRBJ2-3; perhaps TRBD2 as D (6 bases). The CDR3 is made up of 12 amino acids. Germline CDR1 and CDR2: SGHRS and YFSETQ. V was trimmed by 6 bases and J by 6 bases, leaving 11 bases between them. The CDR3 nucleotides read TGCGCCAGCACGGGAGTAATGGATACGCAGTATTTT. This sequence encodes CASTGVMDTQYF.

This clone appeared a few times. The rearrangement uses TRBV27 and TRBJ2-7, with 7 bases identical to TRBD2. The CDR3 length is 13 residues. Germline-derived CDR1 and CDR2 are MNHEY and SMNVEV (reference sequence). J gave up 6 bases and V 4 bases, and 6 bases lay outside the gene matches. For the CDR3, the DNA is TGTGCCAGCAGTTGGACTAGTACCGGCGAGCAGTACTTC. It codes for CASSWTSTGEQYF.

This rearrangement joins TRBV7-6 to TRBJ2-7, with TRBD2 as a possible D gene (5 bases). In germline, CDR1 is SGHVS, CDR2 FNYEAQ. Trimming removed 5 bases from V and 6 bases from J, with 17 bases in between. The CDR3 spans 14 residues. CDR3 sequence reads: CASSPMGVWAEQYF. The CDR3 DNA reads TGTGCCAGCAGCCCCATGGGAGTTTGGGCCGAGCAGTACTTC.

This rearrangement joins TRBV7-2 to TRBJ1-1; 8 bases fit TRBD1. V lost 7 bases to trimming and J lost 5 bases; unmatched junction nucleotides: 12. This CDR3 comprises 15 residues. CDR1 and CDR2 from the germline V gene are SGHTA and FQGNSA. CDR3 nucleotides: TGTGCCAGCACGAATCTCAGGGGGCGGAGAACTGAAGCTTTCTTT. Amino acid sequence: CASTNLRGRRTEAFF.

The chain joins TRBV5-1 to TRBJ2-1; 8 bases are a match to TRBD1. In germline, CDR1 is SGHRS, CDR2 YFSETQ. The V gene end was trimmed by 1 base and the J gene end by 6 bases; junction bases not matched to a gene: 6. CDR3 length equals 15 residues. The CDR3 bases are TGCGCCAGCAGCTTGTCCCCGCAGGGGGCCAATGAGCAGTTCTTC. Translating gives CASSLSPQGANEQFF. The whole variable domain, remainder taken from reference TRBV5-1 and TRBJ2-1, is KAGVTQTPRYLIKTRGQQVTLSCSPISGHRSVSWYQQTPGQGLQFLFEYFSETQRNKGNFPGRFSGRQFSNSRSEMNVSTLELGDSALYLCASSLSPQGANEQFFGPGTRLTVL.

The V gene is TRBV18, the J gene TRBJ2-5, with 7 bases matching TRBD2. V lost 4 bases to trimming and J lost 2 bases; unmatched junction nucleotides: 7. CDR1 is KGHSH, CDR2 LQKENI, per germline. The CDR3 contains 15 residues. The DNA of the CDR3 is TGTGCCAGCTCACTACAAGGGACTATACAAGAGACCCAGTACTTC. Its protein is CASSLQGTIQETQYF.

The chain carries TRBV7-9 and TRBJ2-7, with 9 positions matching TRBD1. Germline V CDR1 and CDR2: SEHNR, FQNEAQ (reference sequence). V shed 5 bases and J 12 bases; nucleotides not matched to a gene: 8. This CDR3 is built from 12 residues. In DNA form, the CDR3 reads TGTGCCAGCAGCCCGGGACAGGGCCCGGGGTACTTC. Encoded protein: CASSPGQGPGYF.

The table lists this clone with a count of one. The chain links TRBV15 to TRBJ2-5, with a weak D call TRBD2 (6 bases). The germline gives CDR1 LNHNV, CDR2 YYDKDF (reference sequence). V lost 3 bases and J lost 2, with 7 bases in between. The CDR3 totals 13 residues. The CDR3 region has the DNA TGTGCCACCAGCAGGGGGGGTCAAGAGACCCAGTACTTC. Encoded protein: CATSRGGQETQYF.

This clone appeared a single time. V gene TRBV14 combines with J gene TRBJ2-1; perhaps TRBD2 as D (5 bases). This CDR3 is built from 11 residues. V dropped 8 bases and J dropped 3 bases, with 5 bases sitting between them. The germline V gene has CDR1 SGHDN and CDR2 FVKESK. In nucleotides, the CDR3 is TGTGCCAGCGGACTCTACAATGAGCAGTTCTTC. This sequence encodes CASGLYNEQFF.

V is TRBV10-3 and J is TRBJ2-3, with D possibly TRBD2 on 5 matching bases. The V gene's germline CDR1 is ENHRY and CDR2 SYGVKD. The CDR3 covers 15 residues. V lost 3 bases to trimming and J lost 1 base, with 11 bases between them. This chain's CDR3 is CAISDEGSGTDTQYF. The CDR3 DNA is TGTGCCATCAGTGATGAGGGAAGCGGCACAGATACGCAGTATTTT.

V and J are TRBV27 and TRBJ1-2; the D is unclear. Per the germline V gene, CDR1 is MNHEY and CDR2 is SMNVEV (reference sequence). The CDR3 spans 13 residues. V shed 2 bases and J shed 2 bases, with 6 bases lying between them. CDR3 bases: TGTGCCAGCAGTTTAAACAGCAACTATGGCTACACCTTC. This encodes CASSLNSNYGYTF.

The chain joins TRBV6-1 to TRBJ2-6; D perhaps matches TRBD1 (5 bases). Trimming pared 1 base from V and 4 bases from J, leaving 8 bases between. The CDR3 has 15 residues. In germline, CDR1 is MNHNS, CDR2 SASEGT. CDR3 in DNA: TGTGCCAGCAGTGAAGGACAGACGGGGGCCAACGTCCTGACTTTC. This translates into CASSEGQTGANVLTF.

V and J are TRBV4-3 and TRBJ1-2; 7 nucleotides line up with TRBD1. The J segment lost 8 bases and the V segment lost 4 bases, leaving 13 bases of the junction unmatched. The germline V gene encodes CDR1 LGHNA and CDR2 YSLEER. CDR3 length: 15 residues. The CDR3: CASSLGLQGLGGYTF. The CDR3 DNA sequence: TGCGCCAGCAGCCTAGGCCTACAGGGGCTCGGCGGCTACACCTTC.

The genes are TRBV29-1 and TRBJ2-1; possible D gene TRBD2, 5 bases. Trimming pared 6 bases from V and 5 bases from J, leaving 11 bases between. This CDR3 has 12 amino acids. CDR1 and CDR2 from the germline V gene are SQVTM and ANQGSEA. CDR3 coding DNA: TGCAGCGTCGGACTGTATAACAATGAGCAGTTCTTC. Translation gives CSVGLYNNEQFF.